A selection of T cell receptor beta chains follows, all from one sample in a study of T cells after yellow fever vaccination. TCRdb re-called the 5' RACE reads through MiXCR, storing one row per CDR3 protein. The table shows 500,000 to 700,000 distinct CDR3 sequences, with about a fifth occurring only once. Source: PBMCs, taken 15 days after the yellow fever booster vaccination. These receptors were obtained from a man under 40 who received the YFV17D yellow fever vaccine. Both conserved end residues are part of each CDR3. Fields, in order: clone size, V gene, D gene, J gene, CDR3 DNA, CDR3 protein. A D gene is named only where the DNA matches it firmly. Where a row states a size, it is once, few, many or the class of an expanded clone; other rows omit it.

many	TRBV9	TRBD1	TRBJ2-1	TGTGCCAGCAGCGTAGAGGGACAGGGGGGGAATGAGCAGTTCTTC	CASSVEGQGGNEQFF
few	TRBV4-2	NA	TRBJ2-7	TGTGCCAGCAGCCAAGATCTAGGAGGGGTCACCTACGAGCAGTACTTC	CASSQDLGGVTYEQYF
few	TRBV6-5	TRBD2	TRBJ2-1	TGTGCCAGCAGTTCGGGGTCAGCGGGAGGGCCCTACAATGAGCAGTTCTTC	CASSSGSAGGPYNEQFF
few	TRBV2	NA	TRBJ2-7	TGTGCCAGCAGTACCGACGGCTCCTACGAGCAGTACTTC	CASSTDGSYEQYF
NA	TRBV11-2	TRBD2	TRBJ2-1	TGTGCCAGCAGCTTAGTGGTTGGGGGAGGGCCCTCCTACAATGAGCAGTTCTTC	CASSLVVGGGPSYNEQFF
few	TRBV11-2	NA	TRBJ2-1	TGTGCCAGCAGCTTAGATAGTAGGTATCGGTTCTTC	CASSLDSRYRFF
NA	TRBV6-1	NA	TRBJ2-1	TGTGCCAGCGGTCTTGGGGAGAGCTCCTACAATGAGCAGTTCTTC	CASGLGESSYNEQFF
few	TRBV28	TRBD1	TRBJ2-1	TGTGCCAGCAGTACAGGGGGCTTCCTCAATGAGCAGTTCTTC	CASSTGGFLNEQFF
NA	TRBV6-2/TRBV6-3	TRBD2	TRBJ2-7	TGTGCCAGCAGTCTCGTATCTAGCGGGAGGGCGATAGCCTACGAGCAGTACTTC	CASSLVSSGRAIAYEQYF
NA	TRBV6-6	TRBD2	TRBJ2-1	TGTGCAGGCCAGCGGGGGAGGTACAATGAGCAGTTCTTC	CAGQRGRYNEQFF
NA	TRBV7-8	NA	TRBJ2-5	TGTGCCAGCAGCTTAGTGCTAGGGGGTCGCCGCCAAGAGACCCAGTACTTC	CASSLVLGGRRQETQYF
few	TRBV29-1	TRBD1	TRBJ2-5	TGCAGCGTACTACAGGGGGGAGAGACCCAGTACTTC	CSVLQGGETQYF
NA	TRBV5-5	TRBD1	TRBJ2-7	TGTGCCAGCAGCTTGGCCGCAGACAGGGACTCCTACGAGCAGTACTTC	CASSLAADRDSYEQYF
NA	TRBV5-6	NA	TRBJ2-1	TGTGCCAGCAGGACTGGTAGGGGTGGGAATGAGCAGTTCTTC	CASRTGRGGNEQFF
few	TRBV10-3	NA	TRBJ2-7	TGTGCCATCAGCTTATACAGGGCCGAGCAGTACTTC	CAISLYRAEQYF
NA	TRBV25-1	TRBD2	TRBJ2-7	TGTGCCAGCAGTCCGGGGAGCGGGAGCAGCTCCTACGAGCAGTACTTC	CASSPGSGSSSYEQYF